This T cell receptor (beta chain) was sequenced during a study of T cell responses to AZD1222 COVID-19 vaccine. For the study at large: Second doses were pooled across both intervals (about 4 or about 12 weeks).

Comments on this clone: Its antigen remains unknown.

The CDR3 extends over 14 amino acids. Trimming removed 0 bases at V and 13 bases at J, with 13 bases between. Germline V gives CDR1 MGHRA, CDR2 YSYEKL. Assay: immunoSEQ multiplex PCR; the TCRdb copy retains only in-frame clones and omits some. The table has 130,000 to 150,000 clones, roughly 90% seen once. Findings and caveats of the study: Possibly, clonal diversity was underestimated; donors were largely white British and included more females. Nearly half of the spike-specific TCRs reportedly recognize variant regions that carry no mutations. At 160-218 and 743-854, vaccine-associated CD4 TCRs were dominant, and they spanned spike.

The material was peripheral blood, obtained on day 0 of AZD1222 vaccination. The chain couples TRBV4-1 to TRBJ1-6, with D maybe TRBD1 (5 bases). The TCR was taken from an adult in good health. The DNA for the CDR3 is TGCGCCAGCAGCCAAGAGATTAGGGGTTGGCCCCTCCACTTT. It translates to CASSQEIRGWPLHF.